This T cell receptor beta chain was sequenced for a study of T cell changes during pregnancy in multiple sclerosis. TCRdb keeps only in-frame clones here, not all; method: immunoSEQ multiplex PCR. The sample has some 70,000 clones, approximately 91% seen once. CDR3 length equals 14 residues. Germline assignment: CDR1 LNHDA and CDR2 SQIVND (reference sequence). V lost 4 bases, J lost 10 bases, and 7 bases stayed unmatched. The rearrangement joins TRBV19 to TRBJ2-1; 10 nucleotides line up with TRBD1. The sequencing used peripheral blood, collected in the first trimester of pregnancy. The TCR was taken from a female donor with multiple sclerosis, enrolled in a pregnancy study. This CDR3 reads CASSNPTGGGEQFF. CDR3 nucleotides: TGTGCCAGTAGTAACCCGACAGGGGGCGGGGAGCAGTTCTTC.